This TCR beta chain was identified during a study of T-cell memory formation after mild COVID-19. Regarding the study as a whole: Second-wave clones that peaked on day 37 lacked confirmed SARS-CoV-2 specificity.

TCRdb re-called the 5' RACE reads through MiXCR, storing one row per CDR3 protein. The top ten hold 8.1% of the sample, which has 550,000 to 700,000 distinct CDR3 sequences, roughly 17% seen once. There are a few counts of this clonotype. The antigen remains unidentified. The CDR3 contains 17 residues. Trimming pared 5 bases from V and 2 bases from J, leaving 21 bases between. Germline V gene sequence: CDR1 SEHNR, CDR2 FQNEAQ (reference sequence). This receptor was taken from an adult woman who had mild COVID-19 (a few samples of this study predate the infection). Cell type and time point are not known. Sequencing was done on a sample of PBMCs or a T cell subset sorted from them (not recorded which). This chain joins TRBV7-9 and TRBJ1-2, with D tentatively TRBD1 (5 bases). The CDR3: CASSPTVGQTSNYGYTF. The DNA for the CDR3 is TGTGCCAGCAGCCCTACGGTGGGGCAAACCTCCAACTATGGCTACACCTTC.